This T cell receptor (beta chain) was documented in a study of a mutant IDH1 vaccine in newly diagnosed glioma. Time point specified: week 23, last vaccination. Doses of 300 ug of mutant IDH1 20-mer peptide were given with topical imiquimod. Points on this clone: Antigen: not known.

Measured with immunoSEQ multiplex PCR; TCRdb has only the in-frame clones, and not every one. The sample carries 50,000 to 70,000 clones, over 70% recorded once. Trimming took 6 bases from V and 7 from J, leaving 9 bases between them. Germline V gene data show CDR1 as MNHEY and CDR2 as SVGAGI. CDR3 length: 12 amino acids. The sequences come from PBMCs, collected from a glioma patient whose treatment included an IDH1 peptide vaccine. The clonotype comes from a man aged 18 to 30 with glioma. The chain couples TRBV6-5 to TRBJ2-2, with unresolved D. The CDR3 loop reads CASSRTVGELFF. CDR3 in DNA: TGTGCCAGCAGCCGAACCGTCGGGGAGCTGTTTTTT.